These 20 T cell receptor beta chains came from one sample sequenced in a study of shared clonotypes between healthy human individuals. Profiled with immunoSEQ multiplex PCR; TCRdb holds only in-frame clones, not every one. The sample yields hundreds of thousands of clones, 79% seen once. The specimen sequenced was PBMCs. Receptors were obtained from a woman aged 40 to 50 in good health. Some clones in this sample may be carry-over from other donors' samples.

This clone was seen many times. This chain uses TRBV19 with TRBJ1-3, with a tentative D call TRBD1 (6 bases). This CDR3 is 13 amino acids long. From germline, CDR1 is LNHDA and CDR2 SQIVND (reference sequence). With 6 bases removed from V and 8 bases from J, the gap between germline ends came to 14 bases. The CDR3 DNA reads as TGTGCCAGTAGCTTCCCAGGGGCTGACACCATATATTTT. As protein: CASSFPGADTIYF. Combining the CDR3 with reference TRBV19 and TRBJ1-3 gives the whole variable domain DGGITQSPKYLFRKEGQNVTLSCEQNLNHDAMYWYRQDPGQGLRLIYYSQIVNDFQKGDIAEGYSVSREKKESFPLTVTSAQKNPTAFYLCASSFPGADTIYFGEGSWLTVV.

The chain combines TRBV6-1 with TRBJ2-1; D may correspond to TRBD1 or TRBD2 (5 bases each). The length of the CDR3 is 14 residues. Between the trimmed V and J ends, which lost 4 bases and 4 bases, there was a span of 11 bases. From germline, CDR1 is MNHNS and CDR2 SASEGT. The CDR3, as DNA: TGTGCCAGCAGTGGTAGCGACAGATACAATGAGCAGTTCTTC. Its protein is CASSGSDRYNEQFF.

This clone was detected once. The genes are TRBV28 and TRBJ1-2; TRBD1 agrees at 12 bases. Germline CDR1 MDHEN, CDR2 SYDVKM. Trimming took 3 bases from V and 4 from J; bases not matched to a gene: 3. CDR3 length equals 15 residues. CDR3 DNA sequence: TGTGCCAGCAGTTTGGGGACAGGGGGCGGCTATGGCTACACCTTC. It is translated as CASSLGTGGGYGYTF.

The rearrangement joins TRBV28 to TRBJ2-3; TRBD2 matches 14 bases. The V gene's germline CDR1 is MDHEN and CDR2 SYDVKM. The CDR3 runs 15 residues. V was clipped by 10 bases and J by 9 bases; unmatched bases: 12. CDR3 nucleotide sequence: TGTGCCACCACAGGACTAGCGGGAGGAGCGGGGACGCAGTATTTT. Its translation is CATTGLAGGAGTQYF.

This clone has at least ten counts. This rearrangement joins TRBV13 to TRBJ1-1, with 8 nucleotides matching TRBD1. J gave up 4 bases and V 5 bases, and 6 bases lay outside the gene matches. The CDR3 has 14 residues. Germline-derived CDR1 and CDR2 are PRHDT and FYEKMQ (reference sequence). CDR3: CASSLRDRITEAFF. The DNA for the CDR3 is TGTGCCAGCAGCCTACGGGACAGGATCACTGAAGCTTTCTTT.

The chain joins TRBV7-9 to TRBJ2-4; tentatively, D is TRBD2 (6 bases). This CDR3 spans 13 amino acids. The germline CDR1 and CDR2 sequences are SEHNR and FQNEAQ (reference sequence). V was cut by 5 bases and J by 9 bases, with 14 bases left in between. The CDR3 reads CASSPRVGGIQYF. In DNA, the CDR3 is TGTGCCAGCAGCCCCCGGGTCGGGGGCATTCAGTACTTC.

The gene calls are TRBV6-1 and TRBJ2-4; D possibly corresponds to TRBD2 (6 bases). There are 16 residues in the CDR3. Germline CDR1 is MNHNS and CDR2 is SASEGT. The V end lost 1 base, the J end lost 0 bases, and 10 bases lay between the germline ends. Written as DNA, the CDR3 is TGTGCCAGCAGTGAAGGCGGGACTTTAGCCAAAAACATTCAGTACTTC. Protein product: CASSEGGTLAKNIQYF.

The chain uses TRBV18 and TRBJ1-5, with TRBD1 matching over 7 bases. Germline CDR1 is KGHSH and CDR2 is LQKENI. Losses at the gene ends were 4 bases for V and 0 bases for J; bases not matched to a gene: 6. The CDR3 has 16 amino acids. The CDR3: CASSLDRVYSNQPQHF. As DNA, the CDR3 is TGTGCCAGCTCACTCGACAGGGTTTATAGCAATCAGCCCCAGCATTTT.

This clone was counted once. The rearrangement links TRBV10-2 to TRBJ1-1, with D perhaps TRBD1 (5 bases). The germline CDR1 and CDR2 sequences are WSHSY and SAAADI. The length of the CDR3 is 14 residues. V was clipped by 4 bases and J by 5 bases, with 14 bases between them. The CDR3: CASSGGLGGTEAFF. The CDR3 DNA reads TGCGCCAGCAGTGGGGGTCTTGGGGGGACTGAAGCTTTCTTT.

This clone was seen only once. J is TRBJ2-1 and V is TRBV5-1; D uncertain. Germline CDR1 and CDR2: SGHRS and YFSETQ. This CDR3 comprises 13 residues. Deletions cut 5 bases from V and 5 bases from J, with 11 bases between. The CDR3 DNA reads TGCGCCAGCAGGAAATCTCCAGACAATGAGCAGTTCTTC. Amino acids: CASRKSPDNEQFF.

The chain joins TRBV5-1 to TRBJ1-2; a weak D match, TRBD1 (6 bases). The ends were cut back, 0 bases at V and 8 bases at J, with 11 bases in the middle. The CDR3 is 13 amino acids. The germline gives CDR1 SGHRS, CDR2 YFSETQ. The CDR3 nucleotides are TGCGCCAGCAGCTTGGAGCCTCAGGGGGGCTACACCTTC. It yields the protein CASSLEPQGGYTF.

This chain uses TRBV7-9 with TRBJ2-1; D is perhaps TRBD2 (6 bases). The germline gives CDR1 SEHNR, CDR2 FQNEAQ (reference sequence). V was clipped by 1 base and J by 0 bases, with 13 bases between them. The CDR3 sequence is 17 residues long. The CDR3 DNA reads TGTGCCAGCAGCTTAGGGGGTTTGCGGGACTCCTACAATGAGCAGTTCTTC. The encoded protein is CASSLGGLRDSYNEQFF.

The table lists this clone with a count of one. The same CDR3 can be traced to other DNA sequences in this sample. The rearrangement uses TRBV4-3 and TRBJ2-7; 9 positions match TRBD2. This CDR3 is 16 amino acids long. Per the germline V gene, CDR1 is LGHNA and CDR2 is YSLEER. The V segment lost 0 bases and the J segment 0 bases; nucleotides outside the gene matches: 3. The CDR3 coding sequence is TGCGCCAGCAGCCAAGATCCGACTAGCGGCTCCTACGAGCAGTACTTC. It is translated as CASSQDPTSGSYEQYF.

This clone has only one observation. This rearrangement joins TRBV19 to TRBJ2-7, with a possible D match to TRBD1 (6 bases). Per germline, CDR1 LNHDA and CDR2 SQIVND (reference sequence). The CDR3 contains 13 residues. With 3 bases removed from V and 6 bases from J, the gap between germline ends came to 12 bases. The CDR3 here is CASSMAGAGEQYF. The CDR3 bases are TGTGCCAGTAGTATGGCAGGGGCAGGCGAGCAGTACTTC.

The rearrangement joins TRBV4-2 to TRBJ2-1; D is possibly TRBD1 (5 bases). The V end lost 0 bases, the J end lost 12 bases, and 15 bases lay between the germline ends. CDR3 length: 14 amino acids. Germline CDR1 reads LGHNA; CDR2 reads YNFKEQ. This CDR3 reads CASSQEVRSTGQFF. The CDR3 nucleotides are TGTGCCAGCAGCCAAGAGGTACGATCCACAGGGCAGTTCTTC.

The rearrangement joins TRBV27 to TRBJ2-1; 9 nucleotides agree with TRBD2. Looked up from germline, CDR1 is MNHEY and CDR2 is SMNVEV (reference sequence). This CDR3 region has 15 residues. The V gene end was trimmed by 7 bases and the J gene end by 6 bases; junction bases not matched to a gene: 10. In DNA form, the CDR3 reads TGTGCCAGCAAGAGGCGGGAGGGTTTCCTCAATGAGCAGTTCTTC. Residues: CASKRREGFLNEQFF.

The J gene is TRBJ2-1, the V gene TRBV29-1; D is possibly TRBD2 (5 bases). V was shortened by 4 bases and J by 6 bases, with 7 bases between the two germline ends. The CDR3 runs to 11 residues. CDR1 and CDR2 (germline): SQVTM, ANQGSEA. CDR3 sequence: CSVGELNEQFF. CDR3 coding DNA: TGCAGCGTTGGGGAGCTCAATGAGCAGTTCTTC.

This chain links TRBV4-1 with TRBJ2-7; D not certain. Trimming removed 0 bases at V and 3 bases at J, with 6 bases between. Germline assignment: CDR1 MGHRA and CDR2 YSYEKL. This CDR3 has 13 amino acids. The CDR3 reads CASSQEIGYEQYF. CDR3 bases: TGCGCCAGCAGCCAAGAGATCGGCTACGAGCAGTACTTC.

Comments on this clone: This sequence may be a read error, since a much larger clone differs from it by one base. The sample has other DNA sequences that encode this CDR3 too. The chain combines TRBV7-9 with TRBJ2-2, with unresolved D. Trimming took 2 bases from V and 6 from J, leaving 4 bases between them. This CDR3 is built from 12 residues. From germline, CDR1 is SEHNR and CDR2 FQNEAQ (reference sequence). The CDR3 sequence: CASSLSSGELFF. CDR3 bases: TGTGCCAGCAGCTTAAGTTCCGGGGAGCTGTTTTTT.

On this clone: The sample holds other DNA sequences that translate to the same CDR3. The chain is built from TRBV5-1 and TRBJ1-4; TRBD1 matches 7 bases. V gave up 4 bases and J gave up 6 bases; unmatched junction bases: 6. This CDR3 comprises 14 residues. CDR1 is SGHRS, CDR2 YFSETQ, per germline. The CDR3 coding sequence is TGCGCCAGCAGCGGGGAGGGGGCTTATGAAAAACTGTTTTTT. Its translation: CASSGEGAYEKLFF.